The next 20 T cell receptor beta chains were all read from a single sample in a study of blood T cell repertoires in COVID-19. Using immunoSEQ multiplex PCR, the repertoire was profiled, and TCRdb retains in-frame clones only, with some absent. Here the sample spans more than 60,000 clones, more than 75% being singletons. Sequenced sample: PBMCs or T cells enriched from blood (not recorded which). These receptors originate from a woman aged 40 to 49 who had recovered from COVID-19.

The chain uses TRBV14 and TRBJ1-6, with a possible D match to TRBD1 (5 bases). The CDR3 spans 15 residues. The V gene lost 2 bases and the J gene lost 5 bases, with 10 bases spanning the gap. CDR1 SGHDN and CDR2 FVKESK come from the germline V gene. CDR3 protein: CASSQRGTDNSPLHF. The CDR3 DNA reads TGTGCCAGCAGCCAACGGGGGACCGATAATTCACCCCTCCACTTT.

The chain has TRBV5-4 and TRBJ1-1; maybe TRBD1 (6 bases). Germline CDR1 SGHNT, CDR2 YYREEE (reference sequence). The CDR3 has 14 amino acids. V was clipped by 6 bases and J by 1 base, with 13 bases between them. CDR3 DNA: TGTGCCAGCAACACAGGACAGCCGAACACTGAAGCTTTCTTT. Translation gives CASNTGQPNTEAFF.

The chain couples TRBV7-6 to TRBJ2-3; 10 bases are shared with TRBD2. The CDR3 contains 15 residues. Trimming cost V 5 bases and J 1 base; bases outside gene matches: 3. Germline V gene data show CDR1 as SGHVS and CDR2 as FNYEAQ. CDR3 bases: TGTGCCAGCAGCCCCCTAGCGGGGGGCACAGATACGCAGTATTTT. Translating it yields CASSPLAGGTDTQYF.

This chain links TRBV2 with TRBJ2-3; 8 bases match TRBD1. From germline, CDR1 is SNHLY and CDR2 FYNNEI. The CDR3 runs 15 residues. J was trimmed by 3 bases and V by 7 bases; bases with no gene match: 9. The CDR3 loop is CASTQDRVETDTQYF. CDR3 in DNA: TGTGCCAGCACCCAGGACAGGGTTGAAACAGATACGCAGTATTTT.

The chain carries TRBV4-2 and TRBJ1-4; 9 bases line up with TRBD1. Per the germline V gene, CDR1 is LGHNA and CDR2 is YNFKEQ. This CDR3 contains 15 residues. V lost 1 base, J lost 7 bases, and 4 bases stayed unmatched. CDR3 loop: CASSQATGGGEKLFF. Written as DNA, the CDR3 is TGTGCCAGCAGCCAAGCGACAGGGGGTGGTGAAAAACTGTTTTTT.

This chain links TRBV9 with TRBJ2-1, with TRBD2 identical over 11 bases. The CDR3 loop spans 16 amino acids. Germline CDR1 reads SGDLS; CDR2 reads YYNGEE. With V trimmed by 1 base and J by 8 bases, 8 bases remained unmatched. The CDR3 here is CASSVKLAGGLDEQFF. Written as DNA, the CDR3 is TGTGCCAGCAGCGTAAAGCTAGCGGGGGGTCTCGATGAGCAGTTCTTC.

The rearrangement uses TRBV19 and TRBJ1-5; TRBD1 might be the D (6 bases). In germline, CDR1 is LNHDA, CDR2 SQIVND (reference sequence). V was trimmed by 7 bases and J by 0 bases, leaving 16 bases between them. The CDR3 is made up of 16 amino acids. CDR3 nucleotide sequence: TGTGCCAGTATGGAATGGGGGCAAAATAGCAATCAGCCCCAGCATTTT. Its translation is CASMEWGQNSNQPQHF.

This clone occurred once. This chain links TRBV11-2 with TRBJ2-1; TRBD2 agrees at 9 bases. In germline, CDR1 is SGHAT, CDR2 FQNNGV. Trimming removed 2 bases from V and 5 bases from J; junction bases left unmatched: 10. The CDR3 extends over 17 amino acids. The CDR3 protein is CASSLLRGLAGNNEQFF. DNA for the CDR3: TGTGCCAGCAGCTTATTGAGGGGTCTAGCGGGGAACAATGAGCAGTTCTTC.

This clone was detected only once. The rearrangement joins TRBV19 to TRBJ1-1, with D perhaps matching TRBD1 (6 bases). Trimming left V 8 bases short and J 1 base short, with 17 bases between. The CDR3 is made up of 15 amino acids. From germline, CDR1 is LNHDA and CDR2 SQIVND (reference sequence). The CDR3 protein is CASWTGPQGNTEAFF. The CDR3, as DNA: TGTGCCAGTTGGACCGGTCCACAGGGGAACACTGAAGCTTTCTTT.

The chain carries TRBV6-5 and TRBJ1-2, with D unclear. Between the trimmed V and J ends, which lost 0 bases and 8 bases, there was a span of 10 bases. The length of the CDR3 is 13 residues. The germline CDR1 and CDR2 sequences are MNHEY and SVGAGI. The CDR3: CASSYSPSGGYTF. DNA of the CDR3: TGTGCCAGCAGTTACTCTCCTTCCGGGGGCTACACCTTC.

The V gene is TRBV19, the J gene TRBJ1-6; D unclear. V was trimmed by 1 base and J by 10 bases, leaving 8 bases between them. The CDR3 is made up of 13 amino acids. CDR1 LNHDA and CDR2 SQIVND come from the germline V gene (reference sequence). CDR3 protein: CASSIVEESPLHF. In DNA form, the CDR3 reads TGTGCCAGTAGTATAGTGGAGGAGTCACCCCTCCACTTT.

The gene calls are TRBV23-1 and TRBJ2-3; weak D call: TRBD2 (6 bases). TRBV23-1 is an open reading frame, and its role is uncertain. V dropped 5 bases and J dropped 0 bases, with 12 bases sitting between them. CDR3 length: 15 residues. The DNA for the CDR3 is TGCGCCAGCAGTACGCGGGGTGCTAGCACAGATACGCAGTATTTT. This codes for CASSTRGASTDTQYF.

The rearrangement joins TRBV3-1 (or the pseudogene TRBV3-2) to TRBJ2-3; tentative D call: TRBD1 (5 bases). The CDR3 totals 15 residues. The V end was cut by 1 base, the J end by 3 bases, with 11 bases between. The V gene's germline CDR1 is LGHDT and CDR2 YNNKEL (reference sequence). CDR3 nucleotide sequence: TGTGCCAGCAGCCAAGGGGGCACCCAAACAGATACGCAGTATTTT. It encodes CASSQGGTQTDTQYF.

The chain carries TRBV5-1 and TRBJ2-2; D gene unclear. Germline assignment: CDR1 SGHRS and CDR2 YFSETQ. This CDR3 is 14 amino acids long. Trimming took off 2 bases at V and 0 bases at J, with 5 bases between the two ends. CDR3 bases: TGCGCCAGCAGCTTCACGGCGAACACCGGGGAGCTGTTTTTT. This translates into CASSFTANTGELFF.

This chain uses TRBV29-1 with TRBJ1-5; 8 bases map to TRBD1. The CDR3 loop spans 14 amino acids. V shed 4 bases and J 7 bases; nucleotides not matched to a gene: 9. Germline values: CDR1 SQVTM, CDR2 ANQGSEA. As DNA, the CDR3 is TGCAGCGTTGCTGTAGACAGGGGCGGCCAGCCCCAGCATTTT. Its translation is CSVAVDRGGQPQHF. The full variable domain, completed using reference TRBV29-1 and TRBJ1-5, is SAVISQKPSRDICQRGTSLTIQCQVDSQVTMMFWYRQQPGQSLTLIATANQGSEATYESGFVIDKFPISRPNLTFSTLTVSNMSPEDSSIYLCSVAVDRGGQPQHFGDGTRLSIL.

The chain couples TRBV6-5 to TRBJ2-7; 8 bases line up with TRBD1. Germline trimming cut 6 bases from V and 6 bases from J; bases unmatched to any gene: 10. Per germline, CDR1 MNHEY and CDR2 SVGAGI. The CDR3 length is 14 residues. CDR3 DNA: TGTGCCAGCAGCCGCCACGACAGGGGCCTCGAGCAGTACTTC. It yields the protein CASSRHDRGLEQYF.

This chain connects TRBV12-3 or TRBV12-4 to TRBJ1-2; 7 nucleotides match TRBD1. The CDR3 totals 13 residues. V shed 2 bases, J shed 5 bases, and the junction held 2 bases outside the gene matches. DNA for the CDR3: TGTGCCAGCAGTTTAAGACAGGGATATGGCTACACCTTC. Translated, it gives CASSLRQGYGYTF.

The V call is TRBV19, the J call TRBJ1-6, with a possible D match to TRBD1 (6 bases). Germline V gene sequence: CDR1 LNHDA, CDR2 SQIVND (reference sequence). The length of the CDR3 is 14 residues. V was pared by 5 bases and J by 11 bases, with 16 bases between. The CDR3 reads CASSPASGGTPLHF. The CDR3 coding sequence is TGTGCCAGTAGTCCCGCCTCGGGGGGCACACCCCTCCACTTT.

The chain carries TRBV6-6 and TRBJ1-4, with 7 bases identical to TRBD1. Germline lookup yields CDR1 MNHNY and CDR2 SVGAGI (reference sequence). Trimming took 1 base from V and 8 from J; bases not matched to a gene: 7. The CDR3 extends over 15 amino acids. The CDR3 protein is CASSYFGGGGEKLFF. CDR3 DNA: TGTGCCAGCAGTTACTTTGGAGGGGGCGGCGAAAAACTGTTTTTT.

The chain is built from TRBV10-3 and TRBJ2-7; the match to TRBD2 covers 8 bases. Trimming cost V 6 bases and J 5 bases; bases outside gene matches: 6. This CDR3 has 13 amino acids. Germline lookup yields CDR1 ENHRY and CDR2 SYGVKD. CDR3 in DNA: TGTGCCATCAGGCGGGGGGCTAATCACGAGCAGTACTTC. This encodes CAIRRGANHEQYF.